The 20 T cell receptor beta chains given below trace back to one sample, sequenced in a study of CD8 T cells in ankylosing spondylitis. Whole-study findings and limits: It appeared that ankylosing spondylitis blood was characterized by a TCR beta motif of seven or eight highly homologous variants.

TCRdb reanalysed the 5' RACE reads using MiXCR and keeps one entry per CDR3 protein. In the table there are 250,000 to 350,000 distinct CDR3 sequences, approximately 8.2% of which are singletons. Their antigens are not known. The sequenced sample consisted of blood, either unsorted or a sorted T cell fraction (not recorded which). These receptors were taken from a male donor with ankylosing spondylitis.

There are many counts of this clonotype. The CDR3 region has the DNA TGTGCCAGCAGCTTAGGATCGAATGAGCAGTTCTTC. It translates to CASSLGSNEQFF. The genes are TRBV7-8 and TRBJ2-1, with D uncertain. The CDR3 length is 12 residues. V was cut by 1 base and J by 7 bases, with 5 bases left in between. Germline values: CDR1 SGHVS, CDR2 FQNEAQ.

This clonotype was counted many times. The CDR3 region has the DNA TGTGCCACCGCGTTCGGCGGGAGTTCCTACAATGAGCAGTTCTTC. It encodes CATAFGGSSYNEQFF. The chain joins TRBV24-1 to TRBJ2-1; TRBD2 agrees at 7 bases. With 9 bases clipped from V and 1 base from J, the junction kept 8 bases outside the gene matches. The CDR3 has 15 amino acids. The germline V gene encodes CDR1 KGHDR and CDR2 SFDVKD.

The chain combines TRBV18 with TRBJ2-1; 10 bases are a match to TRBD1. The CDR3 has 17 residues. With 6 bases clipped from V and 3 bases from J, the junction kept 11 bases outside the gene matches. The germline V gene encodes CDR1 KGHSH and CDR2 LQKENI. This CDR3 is CASSWGLGTGVYNEQFF. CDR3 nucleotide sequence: TGTGCCAGCTCGTGGGGGCTCGGGACAGGGGTCTACAATGAGCAGTTCTTC.

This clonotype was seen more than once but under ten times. The CDR3 DNA follows: TGCAGCGGTGGGACGGGACAGGGAAATACGAACGAGCAGTACTTC. Its protein product is CSGGTGQGNTNEQYF. The J gene is TRBJ2-7, the V gene TRBV29-1; 9 bases line up with TRBD1. The CDR3 has 15 residues. Germline loops: CDR1 SQVTM, CDR2 ANQGSEA. The J segment lost 5 bases and the V segment lost 7 bases, leaving 15 bases of the junction unmatched.

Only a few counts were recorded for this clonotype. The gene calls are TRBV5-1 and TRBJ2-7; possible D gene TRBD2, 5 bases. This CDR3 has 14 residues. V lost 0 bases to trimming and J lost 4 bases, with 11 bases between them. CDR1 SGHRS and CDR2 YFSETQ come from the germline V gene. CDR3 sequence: CASSLAGREYEQYF. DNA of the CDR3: TGCGCCAGCAGCTTGGCCGGTCGGGAATACGAGCAGTACTTC.

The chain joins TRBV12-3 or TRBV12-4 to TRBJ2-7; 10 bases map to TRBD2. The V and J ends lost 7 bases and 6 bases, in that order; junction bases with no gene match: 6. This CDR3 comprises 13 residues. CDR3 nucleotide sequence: TGTGCCAGCAACCCCGGGACTAGCGCCGAGCAGTACTTC. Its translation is CASNPGTSAEQYF.

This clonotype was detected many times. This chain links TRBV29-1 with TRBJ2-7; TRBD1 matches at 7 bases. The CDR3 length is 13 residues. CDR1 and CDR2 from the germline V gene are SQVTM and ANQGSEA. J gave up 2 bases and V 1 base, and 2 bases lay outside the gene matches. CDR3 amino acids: CSVEVQGAYEQYF. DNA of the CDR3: TGCAGCGTTGAAGTCCAGGGGGCCTACGAGCAGTACTTC.

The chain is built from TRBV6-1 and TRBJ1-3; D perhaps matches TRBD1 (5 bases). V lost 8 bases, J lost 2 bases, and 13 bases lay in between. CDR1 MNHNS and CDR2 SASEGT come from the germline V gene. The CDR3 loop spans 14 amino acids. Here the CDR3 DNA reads TGTGCCAGCTCGGATCAGGGAGCTGGAAACACCATATATTTT. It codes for CASSDQGAGNTIYF.

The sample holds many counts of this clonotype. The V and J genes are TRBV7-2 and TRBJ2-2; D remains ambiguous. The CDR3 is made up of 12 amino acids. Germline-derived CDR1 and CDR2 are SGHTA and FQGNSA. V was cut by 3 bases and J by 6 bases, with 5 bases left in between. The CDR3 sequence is CASSFVAGELFF. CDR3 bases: TGTGCCAGCAGCTTTGTAGCCGGGGAGCTGTTTTTT. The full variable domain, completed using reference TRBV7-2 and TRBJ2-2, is GAGVSQSPSNKVTEKGKDVELRCDPISGHTALYWYRQSLGQGLEFLIYFQGNSAPDKSGLPSDRFSAERTGGSVSTLTIQRTQQEDSAVYLCASSFVAGELFFGEGSRLTVL.

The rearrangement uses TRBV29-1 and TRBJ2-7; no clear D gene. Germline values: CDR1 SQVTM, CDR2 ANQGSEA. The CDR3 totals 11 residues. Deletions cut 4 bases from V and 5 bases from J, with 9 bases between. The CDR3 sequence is CSVVRSDEQYF. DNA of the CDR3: TGCAGCGTTGTGCGGTCGGACGAGCAGTACTTC.

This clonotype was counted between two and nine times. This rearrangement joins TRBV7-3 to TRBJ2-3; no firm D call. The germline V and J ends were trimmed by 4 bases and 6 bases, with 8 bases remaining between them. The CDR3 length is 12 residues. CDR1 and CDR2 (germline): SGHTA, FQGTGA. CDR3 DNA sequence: TGTGCCAGCAGCTCCCTGCGGGATACGCAGTATTTT. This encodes CASSSLRDTQYF.

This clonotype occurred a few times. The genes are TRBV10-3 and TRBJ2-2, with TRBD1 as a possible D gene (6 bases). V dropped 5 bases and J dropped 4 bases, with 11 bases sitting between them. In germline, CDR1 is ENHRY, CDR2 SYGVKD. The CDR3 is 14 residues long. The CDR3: CAISQGSGTGELFF. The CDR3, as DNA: TGTGCCATCAGTCAGGGGTCCGGCACCGGGGAGCTGTTTTTT.

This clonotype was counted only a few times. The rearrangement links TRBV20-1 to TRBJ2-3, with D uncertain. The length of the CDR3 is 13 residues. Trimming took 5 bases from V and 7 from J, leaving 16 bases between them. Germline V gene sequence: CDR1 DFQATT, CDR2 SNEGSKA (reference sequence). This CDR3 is CSAGPEVGHTQYF. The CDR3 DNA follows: TGCAGTGCTGGCCCTGAAGTGGGCCATACGCAGTATTTT.

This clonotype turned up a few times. The CDR3 nucleotides are TGCAGTGCTAGAGTGGACTCTGGAAACACCATATATTTT. This translates into CSARVDSGNTIYF. The V and J genes are TRBV20-1 and TRBJ1-3; D call uncertain. V lost 1 base, J lost 0 bases, and 4 bases lay in between. This CDR3 spans 13 amino acids. Germline V CDR1 and CDR2: DFQATT, SNEGSKA (reference sequence).

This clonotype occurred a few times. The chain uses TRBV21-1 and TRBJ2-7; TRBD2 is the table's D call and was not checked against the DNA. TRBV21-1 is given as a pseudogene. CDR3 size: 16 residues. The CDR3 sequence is CASSSHAREVWDEQYF. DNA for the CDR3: TGTGCCAGCAGCAGCCATGCCAGGGAGGTTTGGGACGAGCAGTACTTC.

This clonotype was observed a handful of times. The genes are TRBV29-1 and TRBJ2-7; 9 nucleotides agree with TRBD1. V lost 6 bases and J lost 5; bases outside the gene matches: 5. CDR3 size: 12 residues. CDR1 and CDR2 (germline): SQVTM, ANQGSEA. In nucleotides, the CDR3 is TGCAGCGTGGGGACAGGGTATGACGAGCAGTACTTC. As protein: CSVGTGYDEQYF.

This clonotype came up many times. CDR3 sequence (DNA): TGTGCCAGCAGCCCCCAGACAGGAGAGACCCAGTACTTC. Its translation: CASSPQTGETQYF. This rearrangement joins TRBV7-2 to TRBJ2-5; D possibly corresponds to TRBD1 (6 bases). The CDR3 length is 13 residues. Germline V gene sequence: CDR1 SGHTA, CDR2 FQGNSA. Trimming cost V 5 bases and J 4 bases, with 11 bases left between them.

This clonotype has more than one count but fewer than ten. The CDR3 here is CASTPWGRGAEKLFF. The DNA of the CDR3 is TGTGCCAGCACACCTTGGGGCAGGGGAGCCGAAAAACTGTTTTTT. The V gene is TRBV5-6, the J gene TRBJ1-4; D may be TRBD1 (6 bases). Trimming took 6 bases from V and 8 from J, leaving 20 bases between them. There are 15 residues in the CDR3. CDR1 and CDR2 (germline): SGHDT, YYEEEE.

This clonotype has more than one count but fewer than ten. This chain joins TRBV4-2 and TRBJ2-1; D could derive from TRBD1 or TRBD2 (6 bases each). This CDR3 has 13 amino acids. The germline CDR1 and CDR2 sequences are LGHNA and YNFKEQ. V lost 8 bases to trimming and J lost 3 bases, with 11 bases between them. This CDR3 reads CASQGGYYNEQFF. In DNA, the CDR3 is TGTGCCAGCCAAGGGGGGTACTACAATGAGCAGTTCTTC.

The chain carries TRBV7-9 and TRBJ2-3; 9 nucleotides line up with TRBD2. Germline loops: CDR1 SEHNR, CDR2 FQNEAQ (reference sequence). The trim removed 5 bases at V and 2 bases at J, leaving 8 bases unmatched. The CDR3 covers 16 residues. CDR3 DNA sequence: TGTGCCAGCAGCCCTTACTGGACTAGCGACACAGATACGCAGTATTTT. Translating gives CASSPYWTSDTDTQYF.